This TCR beta chain derives from a study of OX40 agonist ivuxolimab in advanced cancers. Study context: Patients received the agonistic anti-OX40 (CD134) antibody ivuxolimab.

Study-level results: CD8+ T cells averaged more expanded clones than CD4+. People who partly responded at 0.1-3.0 mg/kg had some of the least clonal expansion seen.

This clone was recorded a few times. The target antigen is unknown. Sequencing was performed with immunoSEQ multiplex PCR; in TCRdb, only in-frame clones are kept and a portion is missing. The sample shows tens of thousands of clones, around 94% of them seen only once. Sequencing was performed on CD4+ or CD8+ T cells sorted from blood, taken in a trial of the OX40 agonist ivuxolimab. This TCR was sampled from an adult with an advanced solid tumor such as melanoma, head and neck, liver or kidney cancer.

The CDR3 nucleotides are TGCAGCGTTGACAGGGACGGTTCCTACGAGCAGTACTTC. Residues: CSVDRDGSYEQYF. The chain carries TRBV29-1 and TRBJ2-7; D could derive from TRBD1 or TRBD2 (5 bases each). The CDR3 loop spans 13 amino acids. Trimming shortened V by 3 bases and J by 1 base, and 10 bases separated the two germline ends. Germline values: CDR1 SQVTM, CDR2 ANQGSEA.